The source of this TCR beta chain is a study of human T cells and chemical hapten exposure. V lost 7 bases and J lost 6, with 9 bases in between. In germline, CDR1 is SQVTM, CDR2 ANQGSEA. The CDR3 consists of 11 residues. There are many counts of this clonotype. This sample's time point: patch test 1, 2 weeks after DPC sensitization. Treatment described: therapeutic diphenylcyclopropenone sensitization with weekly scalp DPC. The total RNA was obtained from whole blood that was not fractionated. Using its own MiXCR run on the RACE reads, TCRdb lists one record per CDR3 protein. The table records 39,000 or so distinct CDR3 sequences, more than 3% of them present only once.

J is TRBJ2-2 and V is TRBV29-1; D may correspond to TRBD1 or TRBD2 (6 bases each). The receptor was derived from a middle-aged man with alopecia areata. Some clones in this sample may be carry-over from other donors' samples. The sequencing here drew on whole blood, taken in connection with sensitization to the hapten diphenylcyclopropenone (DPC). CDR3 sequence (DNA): TGCAGCGGAAGGGGGGCCGGGGAGCTGTTTTTT. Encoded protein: CSGRGAGELFF.